This T cell receptor (beta chain) is from a study of T cells in Graves' hyperthyroidism and ophthalmopathy. As for the study in general: Sampling of peripheral blood happened at initial diagnosis, prior to any treatment. Study outcomes and limitations: Blood also carried most thyroid clonotypes expanded above 0.001.

The source material, RNA transcripts, was used to amplify TCR beta CDR3 regions. When the TCR CDR3 underwent first-round RT-PCR, the HTBI primer set was used. TCRdb ran MiXCR on the multiplex PCR reads and lists one entry per CDR3 protein. The sample consists of hundreds of thousands of distinct CDR3 sequences, less than 15% of them appearing once. The CDR3 consists of 12 residues. Germline V lookup: CDR1 LNHDA, CDR2 SQIVND (reference sequence). At least ten counts were recorded for this clonotype. Its antigen is not identified. The junction departs from germline at one end; a sequencing error may be responsible. The patients, who ranged from 18 to 65 in age, presented with newly diagnosed hyperthyroidism lasting under 2 months. Clinical symptoms, serum thyroxine and TRAb, thyroid ultrasound and orbital computed tomography together formed the diagnostic basis.

The sequencing sample was made of blood. The rearrangement joins TRBV19 to TRBJ1-1; the D is unclear. The sequence derives from a woman aged 40 to 50 with Graves' hyperthyroidism. The CDR3 nucleotides read TGTGCCAGCAGTAGAATGAACACTGAAGCTTTCTTT. This codes for CASSRMNTEAFF.